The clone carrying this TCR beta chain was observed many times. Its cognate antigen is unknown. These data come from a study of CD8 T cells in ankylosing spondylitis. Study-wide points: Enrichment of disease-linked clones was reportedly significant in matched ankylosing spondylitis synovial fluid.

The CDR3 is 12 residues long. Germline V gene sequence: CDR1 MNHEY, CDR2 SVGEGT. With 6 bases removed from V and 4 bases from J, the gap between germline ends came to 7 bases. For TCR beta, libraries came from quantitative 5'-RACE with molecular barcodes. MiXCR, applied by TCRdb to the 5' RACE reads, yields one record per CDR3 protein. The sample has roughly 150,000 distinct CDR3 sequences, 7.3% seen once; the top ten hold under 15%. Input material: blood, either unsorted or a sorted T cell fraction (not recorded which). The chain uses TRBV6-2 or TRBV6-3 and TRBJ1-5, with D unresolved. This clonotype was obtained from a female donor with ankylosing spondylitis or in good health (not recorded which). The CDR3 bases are TGTGCCAGCAGAGAGGGTAATCAGCCCCAGCATTTT. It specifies CASREGNQPQHF.